This T cell receptor beta chain is drawn from a study of blood T cell repertoires in COVID-19. Study-wide background: Nucleic acid was either cDNA or gDNA, and it came from T cells, B-cell-depleted T cells, or PBMCs.

Authors' processing steps: Amplification of reference gene primers provided the estimated nucleated cell counts. TCRdb's table, derived via immunoSEQ multiplex PCR, lists solely in-frame clones and lacks some. That table gives V, J and clone size, and the DNA gave D and trimming. The sample carries about 350,000 clones, roughly 87% recorded once. This CDR3 contains 16 residues. Deletions cut 0 bases from V and 7 bases from J, with 15 bases between. Germline-derived CDR1 and CDR2 are MNHEY and SVGAGI. The V call is TRBV6-5, the J call TRBJ2-2, with D maybe TRBD2 (6 bases). The TCR sequence derives from a man aged 25-45 years with COVID-19, enrolled during active disease. Sequencing was done on a sample of peripheral blood. CDR3 nucleotides: TGTGCCAGCAGTTACTCGATGGGGGAGGTGGGCGGGGAGCTGTTTTTT. Translated: CASSYSMGEVGGELFF.